The 16 T cell receptor beta chains listed next were all sequenced from one sample in a study of blood T cell repertoires in COVID-19. Only in-frame clones appear in the TCRdb table, and some are missing; sequencing was by immunoSEQ multiplex PCR. In the table there are 150,000 to 200,000 clones, over 75% of which are singletons. The sequenced material came from PBMCs or T cells enriched from blood (not recorded which). The receptor source for this set is a woman between 50 and 59 years old who had recovered from COVID-19.

The J gene is TRBJ1-2, the V gene TRBV10-1; 7 nucleotides align to TRBD1. The germline CDR1 and CDR2 sequences are WNHNN and SYGVQD (reference sequence). V was clipped by 10 bases and J by 4 bases; unmatched bases: 12. The CDR3 covers 14 residues. For the CDR3, the DNA is TGCGCCATTCGGGACAGAAATCCCCTCTATGGCTACACCTTC. This sequence encodes CAIRDRNPLYGYTF.

The chain carries TRBV19 and TRBJ2-2; 8 bases agree with TRBD2. The V gene's germline CDR1 is LNHDA and CDR2 SQIVND (reference sequence). The CDR3 has 19 residues. Trimming removed 5 bases from V and 0 bases from J; junction bases left unmatched: 14. CDR3 nucleotides: TGTGCCAGTAGTCCCCACCCCCGTAGCGGGGCCGCGAACACCGGGGAGCTGTTTTTT. Protein product: CASSPHPRSGAANTGELFF.

The CDR3 nucleotides read TGTGCCTGGAGTACCGGACAGGGGAACACCGGGGAGCTGTTTTTT. Its protein product is CAWSTGQGNTGELFF. The J gene is TRBJ2-2, the V gene TRBV30; 8 positions agree with TRBD1. With V trimmed by 2 bases and J by 1 base, 3 bases remained unmatched. This CDR3 region has 15 residues. CDR1 GTSNPN and CDR2 SVGIG come from the germline V gene (reference sequence).

In its sample, this clone was seen once. The junction differs from germline at one of its ends, possibly a read error. CDR3 region: CASNQPKGNAEAFF. For the CDR3, the DNA is TGTGCCAGCAACCAACCCAAGGGGAACGCTGAAGCTTTCTTT. This rearrangement joins TRBV7-9 to TRBJ1-1; tentatively, D is TRBD1 (5 bases). Germline lookup yields CDR1 SEHNR and CDR2 FQNEAQ (reference sequence). The CDR3 is 14 amino acids.

The gene calls are TRBV7-9 and TRBJ2-5; 12 bases line up with TRBD2. Germline assignment: CDR1 SEHNR and CDR2 FQNEAQ (reference sequence). The J segment lost 5 bases and the V segment lost 5 bases, leaving 9 bases of the junction unmatched. The CDR3 extends over 16 amino acids. As DNA, the CDR3 is TGTGCCAGCAGCCCACTAGCGGGGGGATTCGAGGAGACCCAGTACTTC. It translates to CASSPLAGGFEETQYF.

The CDR3 protein is CASSEQGSSEAFF. Written as DNA, the CDR3 is TGTGCCAGCAGTGAGCAGGGGAGCTCTGAAGCTTTCTTT. The chain is built from TRBV2 and TRBJ1-1; a possible D gene is TRBD1 (6 bases). This CDR3 spans 13 amino acids. Trimming left V 3 bases short and J 6 bases short, with 11 bases between. The germline V gene has CDR1 SNHLY and CDR2 FYNNEI.

V and J are TRBV5-1 and TRBJ1-1, with D possibly matching TRBD1 (6 bases). Germline CDR1 reads SGHRS; CDR2 reads YFSETQ. This CDR3 region has 14 residues. The V end was cut by 0 bases, the J end by 0 bases, with 6 bases between. The CDR3 bases are TGCGCCAGCAGCTTGGGACAGGTGAACACTGAAGCTTTCTTT. Translated, it gives CASSLGQVNTEAFF.

The chain couples TRBV19 to TRBJ2-3; perhaps TRBD2 as D (5 bases). The CDR3 totals 14 residues. V was cut by 7 bases and J by 0 bases, with 11 bases left in between. The germline CDR1 and CDR2 sequences are LNHDA and SQIVND (reference sequence). In DNA, the CDR3 is TGTGCCAGTACGCCGGGGTCTAGCACAGATACGCAGTATTTT. It encodes CASTPGSSTDTQYF.

The chain employs TRBV5-8 and TRBJ1-1, with D uncertain. The CDR3 consists of 14 residues. Germline-derived CDR1 and CDR2 are SGHTS and YDEGEE. Between the trimmed V and J ends, which lost 7 bases and 4 bases, there was a span of 17 bases. CDR3 protein: CASGAGGVATEAFF. CDR3 sequence (DNA): TGTGCCAGCGGCGCAGGCGGGGTGGCCACTGAAGCTTTCTTT.

The J gene is TRBJ2-3, the V gene TRBV5-6; the D gene is possibly TRBD2 (5 bases). Germline CDR1 and CDR2: SGHDT and YYEEEE. Deletions cut 0 bases from V and 6 bases from J, with 26 bases between. This CDR3 spans 19 amino acids. CDR3 loop: CASSLVITSFETTGDTQYF. In DNA, the CDR3 is TGTGCCAGCAGCTTGGTCATCACTAGTTTTGAGACCACCGGGGATACGCAGTATTTT. Variable domain in full (rest from reference TRBV5-6 and TRBJ2-3): DAGVTQSPTHLIKTRGQQVTLRCSPKSGHDTVSWYQQALGQGPQFIFQYYEEEERQRGNFPDRFSGHQFPNYSSELNVNALLLGDSALYLCASSLVITSFETTGDTQYFGPGTRLTVL.

V usage is TRBV6-2 or TRBV6-3 and J usage is TRBJ2-7; D gene uncertain. The germline CDR1 and CDR2 sequences are MNHEY and SVGEGT. This CDR3 is built from 11 residues. V was trimmed by 6 bases and J by 3 bases, leaving 6 bases between them. CDR3 nucleotide sequence: TGTGCCAGCAGCCCACTCTACGAGCAGTACTTC. Protein sequence: CASSPLYEQYF.

The chain has TRBV7-3 and TRBJ1-1; TRBD1 matches at 8 bases. In germline, CDR1 is SGHTA, CDR2 FQGTGA. This CDR3 comprises 14 residues. J gave up 1 base and V 2 bases, and 0 bases lay outside the gene matches. The CDR3: CASSLQGANTEAFF. The CDR3 region has the DNA TGTGCCAGCAGCTTACAGGGGGCGAACACTGAAGCTTTCTTT. The complete variable domain, with remaining parts taken from reference TRBV7-3 and TRBJ1-1, reads GAGVSQTPSNKVTEKGKYVELRCDPISGHTALYWYRQSLGQGPEFLIYFQGTGAADDSGLPNDRFFAVRPEGSVSTLKIQRTERGDSAVYLCASSLQGANTEAFFGQGTRLTVV.

The rearrangement uses TRBV7-6 and TRBJ1-1; 9 bases agree with TRBD1. Looked up from germline, CDR1 is SGHVS and CDR2 is FNYEAQ. The CDR3 sequence is 17 residues long. V dropped 5 bases and J dropped 5; count of bases not matched to a gene: 15. In DNA form, the CDR3 reads TGTGCCAGCAGCGCCCACACAGGGGGCGCTGGGCGTACTGAAGCTTTCTTT. It is translated as CASSAHTGGAGRTEAFF.

The genes are TRBV7-9 and TRBJ1-1, with 10 nucleotides matching TRBD1. CDR1 is SEHNR and CDR2 is FQNEAQ in the germline V gene (reference sequence). After removal of 1 base from V and 5 bases from J, the junction contained 1 base not matched to a gene. CDR3 size: 14 residues. CDR3 residues: CASSLVGQGTEAFF. The CDR3 nucleotides are TGTGCCAGCAGCTTAGTGGGACAGGGGACTGAAGCTTTCTTT. The whole variable domain, remainder taken from reference TRBV7-9 and TRBJ1-1, is DTGVSQNPRHKITKRGQNVTFRCDPISEHNRLYWYRQTLGQGPEFLTYFQNEAQLEKSRLLSDRFSAERPKGSFSTLEIQRTEQGDSAMYLCASSLVGQGTEAFFGQGTRLTVV.

V is TRBV6-5 and J is TRBJ1-2; 10 bases are a match to TRBD1. CDR1 is MNHEY and CDR2 is SVGAGI in the germline V gene. The CDR3 is made up of 13 amino acids. Losses at the gene ends were 8 bases for V and 6 bases for J; bases not matched to a gene: 6. The CDR3 nucleotides read TGTGCCAGCGCTAGGACAGGGGGTGATGGCTACACCTTC. Translated: CASARTGGDGYTF.

The CDR3 DNA follows: TGCGCCAGCAGTCCGATACAGGGCAATGGCTACACCTTC. It encodes CASSPIQGNGYTF. The chain couples TRBV10-2 to TRBJ1-2, with D perhaps TRBD1 (6 bases). Looked up from germline, CDR1 is WSHSY and CDR2 is SAAADI. Trimming cost V 5 bases and J 6 bases, with 13 bases left between them. The CDR3 sequence is 13 residues long.